The entry below describes one T cell receptor (beta chain). Its antigen is unknown. The data stem from a study of cytomegalovirus exposure and HLA in healthy donors. The wider study: Early released data had tens of millions of unique TCRs, all coming from HLA-typed donors.

Germline V CDR1 and CDR2: SEHNR, FQNEAQ (reference sequence). This CDR3 region has 17 residues. Losses at the gene ends were 4 bases for V and 3 bases for J; bases not matched to a gene: 14. Points from the study as a whole: By HLA locus, TCR association rates varied in a later analysis, with DRB1 showing the most and HLA-C the fewest.

Vbeta (60) and Jbeta (13) primers were used in the PCR. Original processing methods: An analysis performed later counted 81 million or so unique TCR beta chains (around 10 million of them shared). Repertoires were generated with immunoSEQ multiplex PCR, while TCRdb's copy carries only in-frame clones and drops some. V, J and clone size are those of that table, while D and trimming were read from the DNA. The data show about 120,000 clones, about four fifths seen once. The chain employs TRBV7-9 and TRBJ1-2, with TRBD1 matching over 7 bases. Input material: PBMCs. This clonotype was obtained from a woman between 40 and 50 years old in good health and CMV-seronegative. The CDR3 reads CASSSPFPGGRDYGYTF. The DNA of the CDR3 is TGTGCCAGCAGCTCCCCTTTTCCAGGGGGAAGAGACTATGGCTACACCTTC. Full variable domain (missing parts from reference TRBV7-9 and TRBJ1-2): DTGVSQNPRHKITKRGQNVTFRCDPISEHNRLYWYRQTLGQGPEFLTYFQNEAQLEKSRLLSDRFSAERPKGSFSTLEIQRTEQGDSAMYLCASSSPFPGGRDYGYTFGSGTRLTVV.